Listed below are T cell receptor beta chains from one sample, sequenced in a study of T cell responses to AZD1222 COVID-19 vaccine. Only in-frame clones appear in the TCRdb table, and some are missing; sequencing was by immunoSEQ multiplex PCR. The sample yields some 120,000 clones, 85% to 90% seen once. The material sequenced was peripheral blood, taken on day 0 of AZD1222 vaccination. The receptor source for this set is an adult in good health. Both conserved end residues are part of each CDR3. The D gene is left open where the match is weak. Not all rows give a size; the values are once, few, many and, for expanded clones, a class.

D gene	clone size	V gene	J gene	CDR3 protein	CDR3 DNA
NA	medium-sized	TRBV5-4	TRBJ1-2	CASSLEGTVYGYTF	TGTGCCAGCAGCTTGGAAGGGACCGTGTATGGCTACACCTTC
NA	NA	TRBV4-2	TRBJ2-2	CASSQDYRYPNTGELFF	TGTGCCAGCAGCCAAGACTACAGATACCCAAACACCGGGGAGCTGTTTTTT
TRBD1	NA	TRBV5-6	TRBJ1-2	CASSLGGPGQTYGYTF	TGTGCCAGCAGCTTGGGGGGGCCGGGACAGACTTATGGCTACACCTTC
NA	NA	TRBV27	TRBJ1-1	CASSLDRNTEAFF	TGTGCCAGCAGTTTAGACAGGAACACTGAAGCTTTCTTT
TRBD1	NA	TRBV5-1	TRBJ1-1	CASSLTGGYTEAFF	TGCGCCAGCAGCTTGACAGGGGGTTACACTGAAGCTTTCTTT
NA	NA	TRBV21-1	TRBJ2-7	CASSTRLNPSYEQYF	TGTGCCAGCAGCACCCGACTGAACCCCTCCTACGAGCAGTACTTC
NA	NA	TRBV5-1	TRBJ1-1	CASSWDVGGKNTEAFF	TGCGCCAGCAGCTGGGACGTGGGGGGAAAGAACACTGAAGCTTTCTTT
TRBD2	NA	TRBV7-3	TRBJ2-1	CASSSSSGMYEQFF	TGTGCCAGCAGCTCCAGTAGCGGGATGTATGAGCAGTTCTTC
NA	NA	TRBV21-1	TRBJ2-7	CASSNGIRNEQYF	TGTGCCAGCAGCAATGGAATCCGCAACGAGCAGTACTTC
TRBD1	NA	TRBV29-1	TRBJ1-1	CSVSPGQVVMNTEAFF	TGCAGCGTTTCCCCGGGACAGGTGGTCATGAACACTGAAGCTTTCTTT
NA	NA	TRBV19	TRBJ1-5	CASSPRHVSNQPQHF	TGTGCCAGTAGTCCCCGGCACGTTAGCAATCAGCCCCAGCATTTT
NA	NA	TRBV27	TRBJ2-7	CASSPRPLGDEQYF	TGTGCCAGCAGTCCGCGCCCCCTAGGAGACGAGCAGTACTTC
NA	NA	TRBV7-3	TRBJ1-6	CASSLTGQGTASPLHF	TGTGCCAGCAGCTTAACAGGGCAGGGGACGGCTTCACCCCTCCACTTT
TRBD1	NA	TRBV30	TRBJ2-3	CARRTGGTDTQYF	TGTGCCCGGAGGACAGGGGGCACAGATACGCAGTATTTT
NA	NA	TRBV29-1	TRBJ2-7	CSVDGPPNSYEQYF	TGCAGCGTTGACGGTCCCCCCAACTCCTACGAGCAGTACTTC
TRBD1	NA	TRBV7-3	TRBJ1-6	CASSPRDRGPNSPLHF	TGTGCCAGCAGCCCCCGGGACAGGGGCCCTAATTCACCCCTCCACTTT
NA	NA	TRBV5-1	TRBJ1-6	CASSSDRQGGESPLHF	TGCGCCAGCAGCTCCGATCGCCAGGGAGGGGAATCACCCCTCCACTTT
TRBD1	NA	TRBV5-1	TRBJ1-1	CASRTGENTEAFF	TGCGCCAGCAGAACAGGGGAGAACACTGAAGCTTTCTTT
NA	NA	TRBV7-3	TRBJ1-3	CASSLDASSGNTIYF	TGTGCCAGCAGCCTGGACGCCTCCTCTGGAAACACCATATATTTT
NA	NA	TRBV18	TRBJ1-2	CASSPGQHGYTF	TGTGCCAGCTCACCAGGCCAGCATGGCTACACCTTC
NA	NA	TRBV5-4	TRBJ2-1	CASSAGGRPTSYNEQFF	TGTGCCAGCAGCGCTGGGGGGCGGCCGACCTCTTACAATGAGCAGTTCTTC
NA	NA	TRBV2	TRBJ1-4	CASSIPDRPYPIGEKLFF	TGTGCCAGCAGTATTCCTGACAGGCCCTACCCCATCGGTGAAAAACTGTTTTTT
NA	NA	TRBV6-1	TRBJ2-7	CASSEAVASSYEQYF	TGTGCCAGCAGTGAAGCGGTCGCCAGTTCCTACGAGCAGTACTTC
NA	NA	TRBV19	TRBJ1-4	CASSTGSRNEKLFF	TGTGCCAGTAGTACAGGTTCGCGTAATGAAAAACTGTTTTTT
NA	NA	TRBV2	TRBJ1-5	CASSGQANQPQHF	TGTGCCAGCAGTGGACAGGCCAATCAGCCCCAGCATTTT
TRBD2	NA	TRBV3-1/TRBV3-2	TRBJ2-7	CASSQETGLAGRWGEQYF	TGTGCCAGCAGCCAAGAAACCGGACTAGCGGGAAGGTGGGGCGAGCAGTACTTC
TRBD1	NA	TRBV10-3	TRBJ2-3	CAISVGTGLTDTQYF	TGTGCCATCAGTGTAGGGACAGGGCTCACAGATACGCAGTATTTT
NA	NA	TRBV18	TRBJ1-6	CASSPSRDKVSPLHF	TGTGCCAGCTCACCAAGCCGGGACAAGGTTTCACCCCTCCACTTT
NA	NA	TRBV2	TRBJ1-2	CASSGGVLDGYTF	TGTGCCAGCAGTGGCGGTGTTCTAGATGGCTACACCTTC
TRBD2	NA	TRBV9	TRBJ2-3	CASSVGLAGGPPGDTQYF	TGTGCCAGCAGCGTAGGGCTAGCGGGAGGGCCGCCCGGAGATACGCAGTATTTT
NA	NA	TRBV19	TRBJ1-1	CASSIVTGLGDTEAFF	TGTGCCAGTAGTATAGTGACCGGACTAGGGGACACTGAAGCTTTCTTT
NA	NA	TRBV24-1	TRBJ2-1	CATSDLGISYNEQFF	TGTGCCACCAGTGATTTGGGAATCTCCTACAATGAGCAGTTCTTC
NA	NA	TRBV18	TRBJ1-1	CASSPPGNSLMNTEAFF	TGTGCCAGCTCCCCCCCCGGGAACAGCCTAATGAACACTGAAGCTTTCTTT
NA	once	TRBV4-1	TRBJ1-2	CASSQELNYGYTF	TGCGCCAGCAGCCAAGAACTTAACTATGGCTACACCTTC
NA	NA	TRBV19	TRBJ1-5	CASSDRRDQPQHF	TGTGCCAGTAGTGACAGAAGGGATCAGCCCCAGCATTTT
NA	NA	TRBV19	TRBJ1-6	CASSLQGPINSPLHF	TGTGCCAGTAGTCTCCAGGGACCTATAAATTCACCCCTCCACTTT
TRBD2	NA	TRBV6-2/TRBV6-3	TRBJ2-7	CASSYSGTSGYEQYF	TGTGCCAGCAGTTACTCCGGTACTAGCGGCTACGAGCAGTACTTC